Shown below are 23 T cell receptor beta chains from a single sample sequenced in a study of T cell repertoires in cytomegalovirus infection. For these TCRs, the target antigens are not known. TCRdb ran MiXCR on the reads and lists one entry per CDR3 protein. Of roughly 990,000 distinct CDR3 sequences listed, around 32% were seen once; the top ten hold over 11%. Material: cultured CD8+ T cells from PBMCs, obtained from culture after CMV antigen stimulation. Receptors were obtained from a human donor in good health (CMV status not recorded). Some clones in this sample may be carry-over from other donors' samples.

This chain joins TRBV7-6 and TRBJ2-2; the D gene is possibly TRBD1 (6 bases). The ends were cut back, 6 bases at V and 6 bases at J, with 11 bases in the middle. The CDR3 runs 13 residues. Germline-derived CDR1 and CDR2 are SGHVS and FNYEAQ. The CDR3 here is CASRSGVAGELFF. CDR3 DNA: TGTGCCAGCAGATCAGGGGTCGCCGGGGAGCTGTTTTTT.

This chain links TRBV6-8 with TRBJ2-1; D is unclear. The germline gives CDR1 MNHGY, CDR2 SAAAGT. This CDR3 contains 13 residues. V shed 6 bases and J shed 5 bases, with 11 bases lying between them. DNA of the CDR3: TGTGCCAGCAGATCACAAGGCCACAATGAGCAGTTCTTC. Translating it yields CASRSQGHNEQFF.

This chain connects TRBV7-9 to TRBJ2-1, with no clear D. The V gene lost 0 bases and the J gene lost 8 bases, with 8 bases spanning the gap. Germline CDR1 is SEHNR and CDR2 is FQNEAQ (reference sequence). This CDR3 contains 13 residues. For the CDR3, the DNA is TGTGCCAGCAGCTTAGCAGTTCGCGATGAGCAGTTCTTC. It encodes CASSLAVRDEQFF.

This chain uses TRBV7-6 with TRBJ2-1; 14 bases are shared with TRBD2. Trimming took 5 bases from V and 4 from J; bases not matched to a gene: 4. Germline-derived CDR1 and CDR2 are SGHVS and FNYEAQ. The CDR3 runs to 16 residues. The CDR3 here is CASSGTSGGRYNEQFF. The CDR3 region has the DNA TGTGCCAGCAGCGGGACTAGCGGGGGCAGGTACAATGAGCAGTTCTTC.

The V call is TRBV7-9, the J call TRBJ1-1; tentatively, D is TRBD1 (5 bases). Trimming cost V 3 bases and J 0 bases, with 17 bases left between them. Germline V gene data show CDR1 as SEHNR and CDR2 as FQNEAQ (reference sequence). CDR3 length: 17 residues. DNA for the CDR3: TGTGCCAGCAGCTTTTCACAGGCCTCTTTAATGAACACTGAAGCTTTCTTT. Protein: CASSFSQASLMNTEAFF. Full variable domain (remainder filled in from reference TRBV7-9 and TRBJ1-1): DTGVSQNPRHKITKRGQNVTFRCDPISEHNRLYWYRQTLGQGPEFLTYFQNEAQLEKSRLLSDRFSAERPKGSFSTLEIQRTEQGDSAMYLCASSFSQASLMNTEAFFGQGTRLTVV.

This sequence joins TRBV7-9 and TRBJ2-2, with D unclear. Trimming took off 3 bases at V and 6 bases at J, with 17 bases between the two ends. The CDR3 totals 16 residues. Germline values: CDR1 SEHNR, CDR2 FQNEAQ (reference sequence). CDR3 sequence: CASSFPRGDSAGELFF. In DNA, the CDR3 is TGTGCCAGCAGCTTTCCTAGAGGAGATAGTGCCGGGGAGCTGTTTTTT. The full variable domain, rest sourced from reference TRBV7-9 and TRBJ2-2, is DTGVSQNPRHKITKRGQNVTFRCDPISEHNRLYWYRQTLGQGPEFLTYFQNEAQLEKSRLLSDRFSAERPKGSFSTLEIQRTEQGDSAMYLCASSFPRGDSAGELFFGEGSRLTVL.

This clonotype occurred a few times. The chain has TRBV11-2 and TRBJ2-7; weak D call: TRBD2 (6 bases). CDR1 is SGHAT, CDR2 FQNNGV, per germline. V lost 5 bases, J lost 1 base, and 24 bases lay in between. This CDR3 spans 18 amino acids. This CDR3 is CASSPWRGTFPKSYEQYV. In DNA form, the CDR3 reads TGTGCCAGCAGCCCTTGGAGGGGAACCTTTCCTAAATCCTACGAGCAGTACGTC.

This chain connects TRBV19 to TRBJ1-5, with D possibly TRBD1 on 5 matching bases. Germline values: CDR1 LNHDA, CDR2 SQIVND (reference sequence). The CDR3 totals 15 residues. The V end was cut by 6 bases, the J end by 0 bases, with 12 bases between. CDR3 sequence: CASSDSNYSNQPQHF. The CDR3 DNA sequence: TGTGCCAGTAGCGACAGCAATTATAGCAATCAGCCCCAGCATTTT.

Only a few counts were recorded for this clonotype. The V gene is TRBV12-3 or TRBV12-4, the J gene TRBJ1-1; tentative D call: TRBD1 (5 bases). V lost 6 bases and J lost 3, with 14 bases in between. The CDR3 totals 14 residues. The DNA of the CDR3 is TGTGCCAGCAGGACAGTTTCAGTCTACACTGAAGCTTTCTTT. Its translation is CASRTVSVYTEAFF.

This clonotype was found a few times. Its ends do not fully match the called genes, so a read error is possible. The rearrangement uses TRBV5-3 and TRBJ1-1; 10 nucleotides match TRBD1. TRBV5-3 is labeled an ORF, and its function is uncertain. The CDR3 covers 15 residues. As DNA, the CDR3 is TGTGCCAGCAGCTTATGGACAGGGGGAGGGACTGAAGCTTTCTTT. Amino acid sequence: CASSLWTGGGTEAFF.

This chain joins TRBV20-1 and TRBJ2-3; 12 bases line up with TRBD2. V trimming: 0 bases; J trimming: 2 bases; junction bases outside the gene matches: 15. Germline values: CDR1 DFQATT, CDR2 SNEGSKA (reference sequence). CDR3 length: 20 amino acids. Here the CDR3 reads CSARDPISSGGAGPTDTQYF. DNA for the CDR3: TGCAGTGCTAGAGATCCCATTTCTAGCGGGGGGGCCGGCCCCACAGATACGCAGTATTTT.

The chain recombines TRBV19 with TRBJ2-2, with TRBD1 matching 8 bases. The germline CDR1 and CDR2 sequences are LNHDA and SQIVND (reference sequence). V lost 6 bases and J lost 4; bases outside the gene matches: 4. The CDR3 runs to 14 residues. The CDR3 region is CASRLGTGTGELFF. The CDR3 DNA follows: TGTGCCAGTAGACTAGGGACAGGCACCGGGGAGCTGTTTTTT.

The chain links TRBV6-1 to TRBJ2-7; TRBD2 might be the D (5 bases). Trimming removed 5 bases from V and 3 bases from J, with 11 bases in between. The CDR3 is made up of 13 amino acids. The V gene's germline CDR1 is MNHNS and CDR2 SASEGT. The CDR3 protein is CASSSGEIYEQYF. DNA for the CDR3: TGTGCCAGCAGTTCCGGGGAGATCTACGAGCAGTACTTC.

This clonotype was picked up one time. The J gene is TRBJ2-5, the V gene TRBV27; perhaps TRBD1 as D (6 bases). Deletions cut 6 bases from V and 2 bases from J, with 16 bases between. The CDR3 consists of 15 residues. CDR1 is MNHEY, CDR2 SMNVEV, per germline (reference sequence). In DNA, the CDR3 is TGTGCCAGCAGACGTAAACAGGGTCGTCAAGAGACCCAGTACTTC. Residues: CASRRKQGRQETQYF.

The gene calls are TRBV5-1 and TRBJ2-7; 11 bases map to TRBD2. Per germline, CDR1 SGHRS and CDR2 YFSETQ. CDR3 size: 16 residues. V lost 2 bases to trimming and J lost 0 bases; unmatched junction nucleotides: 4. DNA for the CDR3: TGCGCCAGCAGCTTAATGACTAGCGGGAACTCCTACGAGCAGTACTTC. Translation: CASSLMTSGNSYEQYF.

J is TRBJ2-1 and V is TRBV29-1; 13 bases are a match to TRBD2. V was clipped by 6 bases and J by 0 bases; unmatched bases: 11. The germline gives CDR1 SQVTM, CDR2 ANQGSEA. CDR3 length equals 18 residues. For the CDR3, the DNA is TGCAGCGTCGGGGGAGGACTAGCGGGGGCCCCCTCCTACAATGAGCAGTTCTTC. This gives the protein CSVGGGLAGAPSYNEQFF.

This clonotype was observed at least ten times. CDR3 DNA: TGTGCCAGCAGCTTAGTCGGGGGCCCCGGAGCCCAGTACTTC. Amino acids: CASSLVGGPGAQYF. The genes are TRBV7-9 and TRBJ2-5, with D perhaps TRBD1 or TRBD2 (6 bases each). V lost 1 base to trimming and J lost 9 bases, with 15 bases between them. Germline-derived CDR1 and CDR2 are SEHNR and FQNEAQ (reference sequence). This CDR3 is built from 14 residues.

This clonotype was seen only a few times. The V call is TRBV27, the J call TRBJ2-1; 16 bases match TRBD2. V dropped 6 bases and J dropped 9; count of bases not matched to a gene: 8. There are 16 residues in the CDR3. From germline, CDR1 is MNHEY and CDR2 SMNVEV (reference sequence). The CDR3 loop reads CASSSGTSGGGSEQFF. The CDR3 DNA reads TGTGCCAGCAGCTCCGGGACTAGCGGGGGGGGAAGTGAGCAGTTCTTC.

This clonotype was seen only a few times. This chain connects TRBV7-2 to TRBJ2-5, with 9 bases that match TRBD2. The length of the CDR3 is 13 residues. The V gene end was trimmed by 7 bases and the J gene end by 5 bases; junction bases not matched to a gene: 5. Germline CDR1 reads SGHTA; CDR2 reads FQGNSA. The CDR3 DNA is TGTGCCAGCACCCTAGCGGGGTATGAGACCCAGTACTTC. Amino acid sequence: CASTLAGYETQYF.

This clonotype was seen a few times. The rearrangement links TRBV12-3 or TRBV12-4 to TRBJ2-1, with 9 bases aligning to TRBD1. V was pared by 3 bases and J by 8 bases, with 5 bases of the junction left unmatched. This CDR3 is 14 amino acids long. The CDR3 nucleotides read TGTGCCAGCAGTTTGGACAGGGGCGTCCATGAGCAGTTCTTC. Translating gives CASSLDRGVHEQFF.

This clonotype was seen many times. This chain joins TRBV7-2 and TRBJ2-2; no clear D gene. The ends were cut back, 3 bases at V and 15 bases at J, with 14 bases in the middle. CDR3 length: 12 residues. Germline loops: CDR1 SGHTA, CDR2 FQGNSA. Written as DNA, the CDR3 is TGTGCCAGCAGCTTGACCGATAAACGAATGTTTTTT. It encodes CASSLTDKRMFF.

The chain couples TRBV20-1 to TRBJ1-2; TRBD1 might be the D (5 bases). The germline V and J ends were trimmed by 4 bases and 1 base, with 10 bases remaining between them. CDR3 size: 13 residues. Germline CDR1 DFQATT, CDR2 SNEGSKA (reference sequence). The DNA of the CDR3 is TGCAGTGCTACTTCGACAGATAACTATGGCTACACCTTC. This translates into CSATSTDNYGYTF.

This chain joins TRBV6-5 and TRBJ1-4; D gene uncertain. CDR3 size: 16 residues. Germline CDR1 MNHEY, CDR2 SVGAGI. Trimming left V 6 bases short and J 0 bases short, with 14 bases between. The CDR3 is CASSPAAWATNEKLFF. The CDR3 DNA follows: TGTGCCAGCAGCCCCGCGGCGTGGGCAACTAATGAAAAACTGTTTTTT.